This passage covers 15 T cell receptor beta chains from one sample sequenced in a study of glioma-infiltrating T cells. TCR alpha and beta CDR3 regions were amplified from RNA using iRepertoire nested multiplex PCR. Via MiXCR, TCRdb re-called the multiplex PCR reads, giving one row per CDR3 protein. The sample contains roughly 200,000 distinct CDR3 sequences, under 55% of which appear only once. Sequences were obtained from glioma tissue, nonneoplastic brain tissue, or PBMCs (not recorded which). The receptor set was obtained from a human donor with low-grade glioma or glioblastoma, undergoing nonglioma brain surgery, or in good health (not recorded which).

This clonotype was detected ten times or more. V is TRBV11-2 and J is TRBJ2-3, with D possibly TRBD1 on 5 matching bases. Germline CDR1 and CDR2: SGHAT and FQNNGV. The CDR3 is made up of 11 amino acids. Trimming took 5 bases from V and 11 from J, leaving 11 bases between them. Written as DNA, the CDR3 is TGTGCCAGCAGCGCAACCCAGGGGCAGTATTTT. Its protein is CASSATQGQYF.

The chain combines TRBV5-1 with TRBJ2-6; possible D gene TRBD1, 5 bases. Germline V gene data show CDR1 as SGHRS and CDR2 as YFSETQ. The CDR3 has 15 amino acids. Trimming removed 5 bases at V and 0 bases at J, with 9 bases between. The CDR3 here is CASREQVSGANVLTF. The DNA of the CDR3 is TGCGCCAGCAGAGAACAGGTCTCTGGGGCCAACGTCCTGACTTTC.

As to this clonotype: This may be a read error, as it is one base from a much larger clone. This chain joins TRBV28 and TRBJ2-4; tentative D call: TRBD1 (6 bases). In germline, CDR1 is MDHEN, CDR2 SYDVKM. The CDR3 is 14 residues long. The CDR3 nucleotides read TGTGCCAGCAGTGAAGGGGGAGCCAAAAGCATTCAGTACTTC. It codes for CASSEGGAKSIQYF.

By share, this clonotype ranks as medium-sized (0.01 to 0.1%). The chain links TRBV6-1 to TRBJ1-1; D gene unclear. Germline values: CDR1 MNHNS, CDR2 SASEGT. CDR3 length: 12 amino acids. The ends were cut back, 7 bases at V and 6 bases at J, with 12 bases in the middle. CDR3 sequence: CASIKRGAEAFF. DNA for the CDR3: TGTGCCAGCATCAAAAGAGGCGCTGAAGCTTTCTTT.

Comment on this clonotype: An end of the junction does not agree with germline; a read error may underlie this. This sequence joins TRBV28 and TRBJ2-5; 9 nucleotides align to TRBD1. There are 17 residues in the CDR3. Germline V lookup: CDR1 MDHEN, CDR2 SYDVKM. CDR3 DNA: TGTGCCAGCAGTTTGGGGACCAGACAGGGGGGAAAAGAGACCAAGTACTTC. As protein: CASSLGTRQGGKETKYF.

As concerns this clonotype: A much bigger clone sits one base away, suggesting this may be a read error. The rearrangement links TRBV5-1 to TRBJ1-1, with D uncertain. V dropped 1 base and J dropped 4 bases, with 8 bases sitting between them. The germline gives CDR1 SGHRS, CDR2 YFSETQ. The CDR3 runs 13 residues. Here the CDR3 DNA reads TGCGCCAGCAGCTTGTCGGCGAGCACTGAAGCTTTCTTT. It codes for CASSLSASTEAFF.

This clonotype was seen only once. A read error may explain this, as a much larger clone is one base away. CDR3 in amino acids: CSARTATTYNEKLFF. CDR3 bases: TGCAGTGCTAGGACTGCCACCACTTATAATGAAAAACTGTTTTTT. The rearrangement joins TRBV20-1 to TRBJ1-4, with D hard to call. Trimming shortened V by 3 bases and J by 4 bases, and 15 bases separated the two germline ends. CDR1 is DFQATT and CDR2 is SNEGSKA in the germline V gene (reference sequence). This CDR3 has 15 amino acids.

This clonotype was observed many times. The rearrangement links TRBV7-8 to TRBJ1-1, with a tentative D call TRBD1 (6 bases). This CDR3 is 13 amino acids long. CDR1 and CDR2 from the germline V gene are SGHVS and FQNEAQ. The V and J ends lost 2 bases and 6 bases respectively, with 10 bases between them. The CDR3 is CASSLNHRAEAFF. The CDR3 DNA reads TGTGCCAGCAGCTTAAATCACAGGGCTGAAGCTTTCTTT.

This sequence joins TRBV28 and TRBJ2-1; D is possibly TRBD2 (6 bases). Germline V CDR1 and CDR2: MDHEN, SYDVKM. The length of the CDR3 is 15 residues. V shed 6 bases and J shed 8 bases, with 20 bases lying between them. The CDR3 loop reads CASRVPGLYSDEQFF. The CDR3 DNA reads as TGTGCCAGCAGAGTTCCAGGACTATATTCTGATGAGCAGTTCTTC.

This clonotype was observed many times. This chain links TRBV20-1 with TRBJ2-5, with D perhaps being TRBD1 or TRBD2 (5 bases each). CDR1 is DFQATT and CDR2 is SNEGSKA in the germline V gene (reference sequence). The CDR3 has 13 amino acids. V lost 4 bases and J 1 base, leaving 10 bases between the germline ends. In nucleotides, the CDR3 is TGCAGTGCTAACCGGGACCCCCAAGAGACCCAGTACTTC. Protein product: CSANRDPQETQYF.

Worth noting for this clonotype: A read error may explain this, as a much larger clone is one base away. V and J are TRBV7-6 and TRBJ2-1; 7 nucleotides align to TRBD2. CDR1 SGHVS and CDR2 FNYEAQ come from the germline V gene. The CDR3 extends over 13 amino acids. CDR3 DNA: TGTGACAGCAGCTCCCTGGGAGGGATTGAGCAGTTCTTC. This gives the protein CDSSSLGGIEQFF.

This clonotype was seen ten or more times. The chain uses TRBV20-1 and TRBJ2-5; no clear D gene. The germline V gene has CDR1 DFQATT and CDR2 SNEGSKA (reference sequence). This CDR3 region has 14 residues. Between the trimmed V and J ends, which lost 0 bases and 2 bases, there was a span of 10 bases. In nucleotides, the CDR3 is TGCAGTGCTAGAGATTTTCGGAAGCAAGAGACCCAGTACTTC. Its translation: CSARDFRKQETQYF.

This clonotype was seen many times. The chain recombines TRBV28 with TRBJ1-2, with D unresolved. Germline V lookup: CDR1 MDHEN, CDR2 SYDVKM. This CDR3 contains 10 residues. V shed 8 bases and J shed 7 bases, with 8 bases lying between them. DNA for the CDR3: TGTGCCAGCGGAGTCAGTGGCTACACCTTC. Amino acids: CASGVSGYTF.

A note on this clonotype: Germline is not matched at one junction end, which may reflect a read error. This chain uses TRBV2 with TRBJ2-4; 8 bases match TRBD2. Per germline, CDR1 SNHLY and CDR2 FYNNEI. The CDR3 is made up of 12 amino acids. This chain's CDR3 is CASTSGGGIKYF. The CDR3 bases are TGTGCCAGCACCAGCGGGGGTGGCATTAAGTACTTC. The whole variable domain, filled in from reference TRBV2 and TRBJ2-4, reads EPEVTQTPSHQVTQMGQEVILRCVPISNHLYFYWYRQILGQKVEFLVSFYNNEISEKSEIFDDQFSVERPDGSNFTLKIRSTKLEDSAMYFCASTSGGGIKYFGAGTRLSVL.

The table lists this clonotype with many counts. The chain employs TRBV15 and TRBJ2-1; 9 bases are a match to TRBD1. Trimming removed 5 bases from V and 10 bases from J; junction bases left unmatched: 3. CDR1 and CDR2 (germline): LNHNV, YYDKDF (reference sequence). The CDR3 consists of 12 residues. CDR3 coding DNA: TGTGCCACCAGCCACAGGGGGCAAGAGCAGTTCTTC. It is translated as CATSHRGQEQFF.